This TCR beta chain appears in the sequencing data of a study of T cell responses to AZD1222 COVID-19 vaccine. General study points: Vaccine-associated CD4 TCRs spanned spike, dominant at 160-218 and 743-854. The repertoires were collected only after the peak T cell response. It should be noted that donors were predominantly white British and more often female, and clonal diversity was possibly underestimated.

With 0 bases removed from V and 5 bases from J, the gap between germline ends came to 13 bases. The CDR3 runs 15 residues. Germline CDR1 is LNHNV and CDR2 is YYDKDF (reference sequence). A word on this clone: The antigen is undetermined.

Second doses at about 4 or about 12 weeks were pooled. Produced via immunoSEQ multiplex PCR; TCRdb's table is partial and in-frame only. Of under 50,000 clones in the sample, approximately 89% were seen once. The genes are TRBV15 and TRBJ2-5, with a possible D match to TRBD1 (6 bases). Specimen: peripheral blood, collected 28 days after the second AZD1222 dose. The sequence was collected from an adult who received the AZD1222 COVID-19 vaccine. The CDR3 region has the DNA TGTGCCACCAGCAGAGAGATACAGGGTCGGGAGACCCAGTACTTC. The encoded protein is CATSREIQGRETQYF. Full variable domain (rest looked up from reference TRBV15 and TRBJ2-5): DAMVIQNPRYQVTQFGKPVTLSCSQTLNHNVMYWYQQKSSQAPKLLFHYYDKDFNNEADTPDNFQSRRPNTSFCFLDIRSPGLGDTAMYLCATSREIQGRETQYFGPGTRLLVL.